What follows is one TCR beta chain and its context. This sample stems from a study of blood T cells in healthy people across ages. Combining a sample-barcoded 5' primer with a J-beta primer mix, a second PCR ran for about 7 to 11 cycles. TCRdb called the 5' RACE reads again in MiXCR, with one record for every CDR3 protein. Altogether 720,000 or so distinct CDR3 sequences are present, less than 45% being singletons, with the ten largest covering about 32%. The junction had 8 bases not matched to a gene; V was cut back by 2 bases and J by 5 bases. CDR1 and CDR2 from the germline V gene are KGHDR and SFDVKD. CDR3 length equals 16 residues.

Sequenced: blood. The clonotype was recovered from a man aged 80 or over in good health. The rearrangement uses TRBV24-1 and TRBJ2-5; the match to TRBD1 covers 9 bases. The CDR3 DNA reads TGTGCCACCAGTGATTGCGACAGGGGGGGTTTGGAGACCCAGTACTTC. Protein product: CATSDCDRGGLETQYF.